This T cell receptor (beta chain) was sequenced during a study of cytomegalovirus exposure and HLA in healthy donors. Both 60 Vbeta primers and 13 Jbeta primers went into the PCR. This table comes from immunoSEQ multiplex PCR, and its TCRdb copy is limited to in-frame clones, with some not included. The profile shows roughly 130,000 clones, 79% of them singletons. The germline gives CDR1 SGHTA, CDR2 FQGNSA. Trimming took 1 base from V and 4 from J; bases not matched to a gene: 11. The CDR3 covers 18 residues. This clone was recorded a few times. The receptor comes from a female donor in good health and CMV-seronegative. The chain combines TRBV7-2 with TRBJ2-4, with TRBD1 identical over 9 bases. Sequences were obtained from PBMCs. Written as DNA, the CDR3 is TGTGCCAGCAGCTTAGGACCCGGGACAGGGACTTGGAAAAACATTCAGTACTTC. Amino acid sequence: CASSLGPGTGTWKNIQYF.